These T cell receptor beta chains were read from a single sample in a study of cytomegalovirus exposure and HLA in healthy donors. Produced via immunoSEQ multiplex PCR; TCRdb's table is partial and in-frame only. The table records more than 200,000 clones, 70% of them present only once. The specimen sequenced was PBMCs. The source of these receptors is a man between 35 and 55 years old in good health and CMV-seropositive. Each CDR3 is given with its conserved first and last residue. A D gene is named only where the DNA matches it firmly. Clone size is given for some rows only: seen once, a few or many times, or a class if the clone is expanded.

. | 13 | TRBJ1-1 | TRBV5-1 | . | CASSLGVSTEAFF | TGCGCCAGCAGTCTCGGGGTTAGCACTGAAGCTTTCTTT
. | 18 | TRBJ2-2 | TRBV4-3 | TRBD1 | CASSPAGTGGRGGFGLFF | TGCGCCAGCAGCCCGGCAGGGACAGGGGGCCGAGGGGGGTTCGGGCTGTTTTTT
. | 16 | TRBJ2-3 | TRBV7-9 | TRBD2 | CASSPGTSGSTDTQYF | TGTGCCAGCAGCCCCGGGACTAGCGGCAGCACAGATACGCAGTATTTT
. | 14 | TRBJ2-7 | TRBV29-1 | TRBD2 | CSVTSDTHSYEQYF | TGCAGCGTTACTAGCGACACCCACTCCTACGAGCAGTACTTC
. | 15 | TRBJ2-2 | TRBV6-5 | . | CASSYSVGGTGELFF | TGTGCCAGCAGTTACTCAGTAGGGGGCACCGGGGAGCTGTTTTTT
once | 14 | TRBJ2-2 | TRBV15 | . | CATRGGSWTGELFF | TGTGCCACCAGAGGGGGTTCTTGGACCGGGGAGCTGTTTTTT
. | 14 | TRBJ2-7 | TRBV5-1 | . | CASSLASGLYEQYF | TGCGCCAGCAGCTTGGCGTCAGGCCTCTACGAGCAGTACTTC
. | 14 | TRBJ1-4 | TRBV5-4 | TRBD1 | CASSFGTGGEKLFF | TGTGCCAGCAGCTTTGGGACAGGGGGTGAAAAACTGTTTTTT
. | 16 | TRBJ2-1 | TRBV28 | . | CASSSSSGGKHNEQFF | TGTGCCAGCAGTTCCTCTTCGGGGGGCAAGCACAATGAGCAGTTCTTC
. | 16 | TRBJ2-5 | TRBV9 | TRBD2 | CASSATSGGLQETQYF | TGTGCCAGCAGCGCTACTAGCGGGGGGTTACAAGAGACCCAGTACTTC